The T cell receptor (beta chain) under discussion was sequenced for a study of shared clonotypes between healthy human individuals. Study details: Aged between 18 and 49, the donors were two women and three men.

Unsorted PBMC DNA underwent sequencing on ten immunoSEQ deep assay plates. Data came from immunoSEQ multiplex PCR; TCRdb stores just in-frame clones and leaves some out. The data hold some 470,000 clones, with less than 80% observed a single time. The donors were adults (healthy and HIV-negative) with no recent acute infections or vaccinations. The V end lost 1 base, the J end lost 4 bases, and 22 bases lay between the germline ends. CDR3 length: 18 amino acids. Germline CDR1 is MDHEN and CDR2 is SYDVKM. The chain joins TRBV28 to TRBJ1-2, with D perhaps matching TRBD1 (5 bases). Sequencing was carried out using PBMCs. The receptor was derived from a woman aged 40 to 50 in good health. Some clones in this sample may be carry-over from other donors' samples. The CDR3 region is CASSLSPRTTLYGYGYTF. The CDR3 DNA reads TGTGCCAGCAGTTTATCCCCACGGACAACACTTTATGGCTATGGCTACACCTTC.